A selection of T cell receptor beta chains follows, all from one sample in a study of Graves' ophthalmopathy and Graves' hyperthyroidism. TCRdb ran MiXCR on the multiplex PCR reads and lists one entry per CDR3 protein. The table lists about 740,000 distinct CDR3 sequences, approximately 40% of them singletons, with less than 55% in the top ten. Sequencing was performed on peripheral blood. The receptors were sampled from an adult man with Graves' ophthalmopathy. Both conserved end residues are part of each CDR3. A D gene is named only where the DNA matches it firmly. Rows give clone size only sometimes, using once, few, many, or a class for an expanded clone.

d_gene | v_gene | abundance | CDR3aa
TRBD2 | TRBV25-1 | many | CASSEFRGGATGELFF
- | TRBV20-1 | many | CSAETDRMNTEAFF
TRBD1 | TRBV10-3 | many | CAISESTGPPYEQYF
- | TRBV25-1 | - | CASSFPQGEQYF
- | TRBV9 | - | CASSVAHLETQYF
- | TRBV7-8 | - | CASSLVVRGTTRETQYF
- | TRBV29-1 | many | CSVVGTNMNTEAFF
- | TRBV27 | - | CASSFAGQVGMLTQYF
- | TRBV7-2 | many | CASSLYGEETQYF
TRBD1 | TRBV29-1 | many | CSVEETGGGYGYTF
- | TRBV6-6 | many | CASSYGGHYGYTF
- | TRBV20-1 | - | CSARPAFDSAYEQYF
- | TRBV25-1 | many | CASSYAGSNQPQHF
TRBD1 | TRBV10-2 | - | CANDPDRGRGYEQYF
- | TRBV9 | few | CASSGNKGRETQYF
- | TRBV5-1 | few | CASSRTGDRETQYF
TRBD1 | TRBV7-2 | - | CASSFGTGGAGTNQPQHF
TRBD2 | TRBV29-1 | few | CSVEGSSGGARETQYF
TRBD1 | TRBV5-1 | many | CASSSILQGVGEQYF
- | TRBV7-9 | - | CASRRKDSGWNEKLFF
- | TRBV19 | - | CASTPSQGMANTEAFF
- | TRBV24-1 | - | CATSDRYTGTEAFF
- | TRBV7-9 | many | CASSLGDVEDTEAFF
TRBD1 | TRBV5-4 | - | CASSSGTGGVETQYF
- | TRBV10-2 | many | CASSGPYQETQYF
TRBD1 | TRBV6-6 | - | CASSDRDRGYEQYF
TRBD2 | TRBV20-1 | - | CSARDLREIDGELFF
TRBD1 | TRBV20-1 | - | CSAEHGQGNAYEQYF
- | TRBV19 | - | CASSTAVNTEAFF
TRBD1 | TRBV10-3 | - | CAIRGTGGADTQYF
TRBD1 | TRBV10-2 | many | CASSPGQYGYTF
- | TRBV19 | - | CASSITAYSNQPQHF
- | TRBV12-3/TRBV12-4 | many | CASSLKGHSPLHF
- | TRBV20-1 | few | CSARDWEVNYGYTF
TRBD2 | TRBV29-1 | many | CSVGPGGLAGSEQYF
- | TRBV7-9 | many | CASSPRRGYEQYF
- | TRBV9 | few | CASSPQGPSFGANVLTF
- | TRBV6-1 | - | CASSEALPNTDGYTF
- | TRBV24-1 | - | CATSATQGPENQPQHF
TRBD1 | TRBV20-1 | few | CSADSGTENTEAFF
TRBD1 | TRBV25-1 | - | CASRPTGANSPLHF
TRBD1 | TRBV12-3/TRBV12-4 | - | CASALGTVVSYEQYF